This T cell receptor beta chain was captured by sequencing in a study of cytomegalovirus exposure and HLA in healthy donors. Across the study: About 79 million unique TCRs from HLA-typed donors were held in an early data release.

The germline V gene encodes CDR1 MDHEN and CDR2 SYDVKM. This CDR3 region has 15 residues. The V end lost 4 bases, the J end lost 7 bases, and 17 bases lay between the germline ends. Amplification used 60 Vbeta primers and 13 Jbeta primers. In the authors' methods: In a later analysis, of around 80 million unique beta chains, roughly 10 million appeared in at least two donors. Clones were sequenced by immunoSEQ multiplex PCR, and TCRdb holds only the in-frame ones, with some missing. D and trimming come from the DNA, and the V and J calls and clone size come from that table. The data show 100,000 to 150,000 clones, around 78% seen once. About this clone itself: Antigen: not known.

Broader study findings: An observed cluster of highly shared sequence variants was recorded as a likely sequencing artifact. In a later analysis, the majority of CMV-associated beta chains seemingly showed HLA restriction.

The source material was PBMCs. V and J are TRBV28 and TRBJ1-5, with a tentative D call TRBD1 (5 bases). The sequence was collected from a man aged 55 to 70 in good health and CMV-seropositive. DNA for the CDR3: TGTGCCAGCAGTTCCGTCCCGGGGGTACGGCAGCCCCAGCATTTT. This sequence encodes CASSSVPGVRQPQHF.